The present TCR beta chain was sequenced within a study of patients and donors after allogeneic stem cell transplantation. This clonotype was found many times. CDR3 length: 11 residues. Germline lookup yields CDR1 MNHEY and CDR2 SVGAGI. The V end lost 6 bases, the J end lost 5 bases, and 7 bases lay between the germline ends. TCRdb redid the calling of the RT-PCR reads with MiXCR, one entry per CDR3 protein. The sample lists over 2,500 distinct CDR3 sequences, nearly 4% seen once, with 35% to 40% in the top ten. The material sequenced was blood, either unsorted or a sorted T cell fraction (not recorded which). This receptor was taken from a human donor who was either an allogeneic HSCT recipient or a stem cell or donor lymphocyte infusion donor (not recorded which). It is not recorded whose cells these are; they may come from a transplant donor. The chain combines TRBV6-5 with TRBJ2-5; D unresolved. In nucleotides, the CDR3 is TGTGCCAGCAGCCGGCAGGAGACCCAGTACTTC. Translated: CASSRQETQYF.